This T cell receptor (beta chain) comes out of a study of blood T cell repertoires in COVID-19. Overall study context: Specimens from acute and convalescent COVID-19 originated in the United States, Italy and Spain.

Trimming cost V 4 bases and J 1 base; bases outside gene matches: 8. The CDR3 is 18 residues long. The germline gives CDR1 LGHDT, CDR2 YNNKEL (reference sequence). As processed by the authors: Estimated nucleated cell counts came from reference gene primer amplification. Some clones are missing from TCRdb's copy, which holds only in-frame ones; the method was immunoSEQ multiplex PCR. Clone size and the V and J calls come from that table; the DNA yielded D and trimming. This table has roughly 100,000 clones, roughly nine tenths appearing once. The TCR sequence derives from a woman in her 70s with acute or convalescent COVID-19. Material for sequencing was peripheral blood. The chain employs TRBV3-1 (or the pseudogene TRBV3-2) and TRBJ2-5; 14 positions match TRBD2. The CDR3, as DNA: TGTGCCAGCAGCCCTCGACTAGCGGGGGGGCGGGGCCAAGAGACCCAGTACTTC. It specifies CASSPRLAGGRGQETQYF.